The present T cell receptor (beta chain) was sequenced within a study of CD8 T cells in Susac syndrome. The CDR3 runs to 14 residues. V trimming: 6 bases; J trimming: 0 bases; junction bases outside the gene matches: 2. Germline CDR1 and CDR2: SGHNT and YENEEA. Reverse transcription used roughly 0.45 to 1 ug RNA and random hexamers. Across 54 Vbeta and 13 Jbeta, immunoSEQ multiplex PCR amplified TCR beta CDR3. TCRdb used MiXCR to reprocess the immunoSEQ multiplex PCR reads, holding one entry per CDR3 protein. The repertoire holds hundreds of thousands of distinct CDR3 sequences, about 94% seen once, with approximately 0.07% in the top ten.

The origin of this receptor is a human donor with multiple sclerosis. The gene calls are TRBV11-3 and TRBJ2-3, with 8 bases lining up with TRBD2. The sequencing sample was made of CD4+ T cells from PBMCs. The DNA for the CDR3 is TGTGCCAGCAGTAGCGGGACTAGCACAGATACGCAGTATTTT. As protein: CASSSGTSTDTQYF.